What follows describes a single TCR beta chain. This sample was included in a study of blood T cell repertoires in COVID-19. Study context: Researchers got acute and convalescent COVID-19 samples from the United States, Italy and Spain.

Per the study methods: The assay estimated nucleated cells by amplifying reference gene primers. Profiled with immunoSEQ multiplex PCR; TCRdb holds only in-frame clones, not every one. V, J and clone size reflect that table, while D and trimming were determined from the DNA. The sample lists tens of thousands of clones, roughly 84% occurring once. The CDR3 totals 12 residues. Trimming stripped 3 bases from V and 3 bases from J, with 6 bases between. Germline V gene data show CDR1 as SGHNT and CDR2 as YENEEA. The genes are TRBV11-3 and TRBJ2-7; D remains unclear. The receptor comes from a woman aged 80 or over with active or convalescent COVID-19. The sample consisted of peripheral blood. CDR3 region: CASSFSGYEQYF. CDR3 nucleotide sequence: TGTGCCAGCAGCTTTAGTGGCTACGAGCAGTACTTC.